This TCR beta chain emerged from a study of OX40 agonist ivuxolimab in advanced cancers. Study as a whole: Patients got intravenous ivuxolimab at 0.01 to 10 mg/kg every 2 weeks. General study findings and limits: Near-lowest levels of clonal expansion characterized partial responders at 0.1-3.0 mg/kg. Mean expanded clone counts were higher in CD8+ than CD4+ T cells.

Produced via immunoSEQ multiplex PCR; TCRdb's table is partial and in-frame only. The data hold tens of thousands of clones, with around 83% observed a single time. As regards this clone: Its antigen is unidentified.

CDR3 length: 18 amino acids. Germline V gene data show CDR1 as ENHRY and CDR2 as SYGVKD. Trimming cost V 4 bases and J 0 bases; bases outside gene matches: 13. This TCR was sampled from an adult with an advanced solid tumor such as melanoma, head and neck, liver or kidney cancer. The sample consisted of CD4+ or CD8+ T cells sorted from blood, taken in a trial of the OX40 agonist ivuxolimab. The chain couples TRBV10-3 to TRBJ2-7; 9 nucleotides line up with TRBD1. The CDR3 nucleotides read TGTGCCATCAGTGGCACCCCCGGACAGGGGTCGGGCTCCTACGAGCAGTACTTC. As protein: CAISGTPGQGSGSYEQYF.